Listed below are T cell receptor beta chains from one sample, sequenced in a study of shared clonotypes between healthy human individuals. Sequencing was performed with immunoSEQ multiplex PCR; in TCRdb, only in-frame clones are kept and a portion is missing. This sample has about 450,000 clones; 79% occur once, and the top ten carry 9.5% to 15%. Sequencing input: PBMCs. The receptor set was obtained from a middle-aged woman in good health. Some clones in this sample may be carry-over from other donors' samples. Both conserved end residues are part of each CDR3. D genes are given only for firm matches. Clone size, where shown, is once, few, many, or a class for clones that have expanded.

TRBJ1-2 | TRBD1 | - | TRBV15 | TGTGCCACCAGCAAAGCACGACAGGGGGGCTACACCTTC | CATSKARQGGYTF
TRBJ1-2 | TRBD1 | once | TRBV5-6 | TGTGCCAGCAGCCCAAAGGGGGCAGCAGTTTACACCTTC | CASSPKGAAVYTF
TRBJ2-5 | - | - | TRBV9 | TGTGCCAGCAGCCTGGATTTCGGCTTCCAAGAGACCCAGTACTTC | CASSLDFGFQETQYF
TRBJ2-3 | TRBD2 | few | TRBV4-3 | TGCGCCAGCAGCCAAGATGCCGCGGGAGGAGTCTTTGCAGATACGCAGTATTTT | CASSQDAAGGVFADTQYF
TRBJ1-2 | - | - | TRBV6-1 | TGTGCCGGGATAGCTAACTATGGCTACACCTTC | CAGIANYGYTF
TRBJ2-7 | - | - | TRBV28 | TGTGCCAGCAGCTATATGACAGGCTACGAGCAGTACTTC | CASSYMTGYEQYF
TRBJ2-7 | TRBD2 | - | TRBV7-9 | TGTGCCAGCAGCTTAAGGCAGACTAGCGGGAAGGACGAGCAGTACTTC | CASSLRQTSGKDEQYF
TRBJ1-6 | - | once | TRBV7-9 | TGTGCCAGCAGCTGGAATAATTCACCCCTCCACTTT | CASSWNNSPLHF
TRBJ2-5 | - | - | TRBV19 | TGTGCCAGTAGTATGGGGACGGGGAGCAGGGAGACCCAGTACTTC | CASSMGTGSRETQYF
TRBJ2-5 | - | - | TRBV18 | TGTGCCAGCTCACCACCGATGGGGTACCAAGAGACCCAGTACTTC | CASSPPMGYQETQYF
TRBJ2-1 | - | - | TRBV28 | TGTGCCAGCAGTTTCTTTGAGACTCGCCATACCTACAATGAGCAGTTCTTC | CASSFFETRHTYNEQFF
TRBJ2-2 | - | - | TRBV18 | TGTGCCAGCTCACCTTATAGTAATACGAACACCGGGGAGCTGTTTTTT | CASSPYSNTNTGELFF
TRBJ1-1 | - | - | TRBV4-1 | TGCGCCAGCAGCCAAAATCTGGGGCGTTACACTGAAGCTTTCTTT | CASSQNLGRYTEAFF
TRBJ2-5 | - | - | TRBV6-5 | TGTGCCAGCAGTCGGTTGACCCTAAAAGAGACCCAGTACTTC | CASSRLTLKETQYF
TRBJ2-5 | TRBD2 | many | TRBV6-4 | TGTGCCAGCAGAGGAAATAGCGGGGACCAAGAGACCCAGTACTTC | CASRGNSGDQETQYF
TRBJ2-1 | TRBD2 | - | TRBV19 | TGTGCCAGTAGTAAAGGTGGACTAGCGGGAGGGCCGCACTCCTACAATGAGCAGTTCTTC | CASSKGGLAGGPHSYNEQFF
TRBJ1-2 | - | - | TRBV29-1 | TGCAGCGCCAAAGAGGCTTCAGGGTACTATGGCTACACCTTC | CSAKEASGYYGYTF
TRBJ2-1 | TRBD2 | - | TRBV2 | TGTGCCAGCCGCCGACTAGCGGGTCGGGATGAGCAGTTCTTC | CASRRLAGRDEQFF
TRBJ1-2 | TRBD1 | - | TRBV27 | TGTGCCAGTAGTCGAGACAGGGGAGATAACTATGGCTACACCTTC | CASSRDRGDNYGYTF
TRBJ2-1 | - | - | TRBV11-3 | TGTGCCAGCAGCTCATTCGAGCGGCCCTACAATGAGCAGTTCTTC | CASSSFERPYNEQFF
TRBJ2-6 | - | - | TRBV15 | TGTGCCACCAGCAGAAGTCCTGGGGCCAACGTCCTGACTTTC | CATSRSPGANVLTF
TRBJ2-1 | - | - | TRBV11-2 | TGTGCCAGCAGCTTAATGGAGGGGGCGGACCAGTTCTTC | CASSLMEGADQFF
TRBJ2-1 | TRBD2 | few | TRBV27 | TGTGCCAGCAGTTCTTGGGGCGCGGGAGTTGGTAGTGAGCAGTTCTTC | CASSSWGAGVGSEQFF
TRBJ2-1 | - | - | TRBV11-3 | TGTGCCAGCAGCTTAGGGGTTGTCGTGAAGAATGAGCAGTTCTTC | CASSLGVVVKNEQFF
TRBJ2-7 | TRBD2 | - | TRBV5-1 | TGCGCCAGCAGCTCAGGTCGGGAGGGTACCCACGAGCAGTACTTC | CASSSGREGTHEQYF
TRBJ2-7 | - | - | TRBV29-1 | TGCAGCGTTGAGGGACCCCACTCCTACGAGCAGTACTTC | CSVEGPHSYEQYF
TRBJ2-7 | - | - | TRBV28 | TGTGCCAGCAGTTTAAAGAGATACTACGAGCAGTACTTC | CASSLKRYYEQYF
TRBJ2-3 | TRBD2 | - | TRBV10-3 | TGTGCCATCAGTGACCCCCCTATAGCGGGAGGGCCCCTCACAGATACGCAGTATTTT | CAISDPPIAGGPLTDTQYF
TRBJ2-2 | - | - | TRBV9 | TGTGCCAGCAGCCCAAGACGGGCTAGCTCGGGAGTGTACACCGGGGAGCTGTTTTTT | CASSPRRASSGVYTGELFF
TRBJ2-7 | TRBD1 | - | TRBV11-2 | TGTGCCAGCAGCTCGCTACAGGGGCCCCAGGGCGAGCAGTACTTC | CASSSLQGPQGEQYF
TRBJ2-1 | - | - | TRBV7-9 | TGTGCCAGCAGCTTAGCTGAGAGGGGATGGATGAATGAGCAGTTCTTC | CASSLAERGWMNEQFF
TRBJ2-5 | - | - | TRBV28 | TGTGCCACGACCCCCGCATTAGCTTTAGAGACCCAGTACTTC | CATTPALALETQYF
TRBJ2-5 | TRBD2 | - | TRBV29-1 | TGCAGCGTTGTTTGGGGGACTAGCGGACCTCGATCTAAAGGGCCCGAAGAGACCCAGTACTTC | CSVVWGTSGPRSKGPEETQYF
TRBJ1-5 | - | - | TRBV7-6 | TGTGCCAGCAGCTTTCTTCGACGGGCAAATCAGCCCCAGCATTTT | CASSFLRRANQPQHF
TRBJ2-1 | - | few | TRBV7-9 | TGTGCCAGCAGCTGGTCAGGGGGGAATGAGCAGTTCTTC | CASSWSGGNEQFF
TRBJ2-7 | TRBD1 | - | TRBV29-1 | TGCAGCGTTGAGCTAGGGAGGGACAGGGTCTACGAGCAGTACTTC | CSVELGRDRVYEQYF
TRBJ2-2 | - | - | TRBV7-9 | TGTGCCAGCAGCTTAGGTATCACCGGGGAGCTGTTTTTT | CASSLGITGELFF
TRBJ2-1 | - | - | TRBV28 | TGTGCCAGCAGTTTGAGCGCGAGTGAGCAGTTCTTC | CASSLSASEQFF
TRBJ2-3 | - | - | TRBV5-6 | TGTGCCAGCAGCTGGGGGGTACGAAGCACAGATACGCAGTATTTT | CASSWGVRSTDTQYF
TRBJ2-5 | - | - | TRBV19 | TGTGCCAGTAGTATGGGCGGGGTCGGCCAAGAGACCCAGTACTTC | CASSMGGVGQETQYF
TRBJ1-2 | - | few | TRBV5-1 | TGCGCCAGCAGCTTGCAGGGGAATGGCTACACCTTC | CASSLQGNGYTF
TRBJ2-7 | TRBD2 | - | TRBV11-2 | TGTGCCAGCAGGACTAGCGGGAACTACTACGAGCAGTACTTC | CASRTSGNYYEQYF
TRBJ2-7 | TRBD2 | few | TRBV9 | TGTGCCAGCAGCGTAGGAGCGGGAGGGACCTCCTACGAGCAGTACTTC | CASSVGAGGTSYEQYF
TRBJ2-2 | - | - | TRBV2 | TGTGCCAGCAGTGAAATGGACGGGGAGCTGTTTTTT | CASSEMDGELFF
TRBJ2-3 | - | - | TRBV7-3 | TGTGCCAGCAGCGCCAACGGTCGGGGGAACACAGATACGCAGTATTTT | CASSANGRGNTDTQYF
TRBJ2-7 | TRBD2 | - | TRBV4-1 | TGCGCCAGCAGCCAAGGGCGAAGGACTAGCGGCTCCTACGAGCAGTACTTC | CASSQGRRTSGSYEQYF
TRBJ1-2 | TRBD1 | once | TRBV5-8 | TGTGCCAGCAGCGCGGGACAGTATGGCTACACCTTC | CASSAGQYGYTF
TRBJ2-7 | - | - | TRBV5-4 | TGTGCCAGCAGCTCCGACCTGGGCTCCTACGAGCAGTACTTC | CASSSDLGSYEQYF
TRBJ2-5 | - | - | TRBV25-1 | TGTGCCAGCAGCCCAGGGGGGGGTGTAGAGACCCAGTACTTC | CASSPGGGVETQYF
TRBJ1-1 | - | - | TRBV7-3 | TGTGCCAGCAGTCAAACCGGGACGCGGACTGAAGCTTTCTTT | CASSQTGTRTEAFF
TRBJ2-2 | - | few | TRBV11-1 | TGTGCCAGCAGCCCGGCGTCGGGGGCAGACACCGGGGAGCTGTTTTTT | CASSPASGADTGELFF
TRBJ2-3 | TRBD1 | - | TRBV5-4 | TGTGCCAGCAGCCTCCGGACAGGGCCCACAGATACGCAGTATTTT | CASSLRTGPTDTQYF
TRBJ1-2 | TRBD1 | once | TRBV7-9 | TGTGCCAGCAGCTCCTTACAGGGGGAAGGCTACACCTTC | CASSSLQGEGYTF
TRBJ2-1 | TRBD2 | - | TRBV7-2 | TGTGCCAGCAGTTCAACTAGCGGGAGGTACAATGAGCAGTTCTTC | CASSSTSGRYNEQFF
TRBJ2-2 | - | - | TRBV9 | TGTGCCAGCAGCGTAGCTAGCCTTCCTGGCACCGGGGAGCTGTTTTTT | CASSVASLPGTGELFF
TRBJ2-3 | TRBD1 | few | TRBV5-1 | TGCGCCAGCAGCCGGACAGGGGACACAGATACGCAGTATTTT | CASSRTGDTDTQYF
TRBJ2-1 | - | - | TRBV5-6 | TGTGCCAGCAGCTTGGCGGGGGTCTGGACTAATGAGCAGTTCTTC | CASSLAGVWTNEQFF
TRBJ2-3 | TRBD2 | - | TRBV25-1 | TGTGCCAGCAGCTCGGCGGGAGCCCAGTATTTT | CASSSAGAQYF